This is a list of T cell receptor beta chains from one sample in a study of early T cells in non-severe SARS-CoV-2 infection. TCRdb itself ran the 5' RACE reads through MiXCR, one entry per CDR3 protein. The table shows just under 90,000 distinct CDR3 sequences, with about an eighth occurring only once. Specimen: whole blood. All receptors derive from an adult who was a healthcare worker with PCR-confirmed SARS-CoV-2 infection or an uninfected control (not recorded which). CDR3s leave out the opening cysteine and the closing phenylalanine or tryptophan. Fields, in order: clone size, V gene, CDR3 length, CDR3 protein. Where a row states a size, it is once, few, many or the class of an expanded clone; other rows omit it.

few TRBV11-2 14 ASSPPGLGGTDTQY
many TRBV7-9 13 ASSSWTGRYNEQF
many TRBV5-5 13 ASSPVGGAGDTQY
- TRBV7-9 10 ASRSLAGEMF
- TRBV7-9 13 ASSRPGSGSDTQY
many TRBV7-6 15 ASSLGGTSGITGELF
few TRBV27 11 ASSLFRGAEAF
many TRBV9 9 ASGTTYEQY
many TRBV13 14 ASSLSGGGSSYEQY
few TRBV3-1 13 ASSQESTVLYEQY